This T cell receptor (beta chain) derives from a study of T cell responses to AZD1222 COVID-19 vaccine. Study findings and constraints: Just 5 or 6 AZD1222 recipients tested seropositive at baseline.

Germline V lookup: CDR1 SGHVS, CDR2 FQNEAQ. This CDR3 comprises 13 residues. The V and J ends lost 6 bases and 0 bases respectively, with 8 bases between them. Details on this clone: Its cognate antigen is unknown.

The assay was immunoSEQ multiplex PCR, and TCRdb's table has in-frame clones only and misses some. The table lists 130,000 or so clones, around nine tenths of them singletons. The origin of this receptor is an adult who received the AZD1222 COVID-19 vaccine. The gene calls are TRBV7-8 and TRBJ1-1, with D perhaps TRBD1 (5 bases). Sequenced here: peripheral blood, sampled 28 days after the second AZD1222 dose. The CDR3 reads CASRQVMNTEAFF. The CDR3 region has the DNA TGTGCCAGCAGACAGGTAATGAACACTGAAGCTTTCTTT.